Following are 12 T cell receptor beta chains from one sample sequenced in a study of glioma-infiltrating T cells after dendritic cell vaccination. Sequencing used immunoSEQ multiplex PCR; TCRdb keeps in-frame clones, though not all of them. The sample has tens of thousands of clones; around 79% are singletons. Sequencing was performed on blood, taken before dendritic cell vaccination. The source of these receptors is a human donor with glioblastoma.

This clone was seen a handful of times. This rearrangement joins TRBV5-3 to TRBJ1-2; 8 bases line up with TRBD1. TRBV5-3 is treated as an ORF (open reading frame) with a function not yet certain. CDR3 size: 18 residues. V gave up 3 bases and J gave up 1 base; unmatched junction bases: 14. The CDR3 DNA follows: TGTGCCAGAAGCTCACCTAGCTGCGGACAGGGTATTAACTATGGCTACACCTTC. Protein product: CARSSPSCGQGINYGYTF.

The DNA for the CDR3 is TGCGCCAGCAGCTTACCAGGGGGGAGCACAGATACGCAGTATTTT. Residues: CASSLPGGSTDTQYF. J is TRBJ2-3 and V is TRBV5-1; D is possibly TRBD1 (7 bases). The CDR3 covers 15 residues. The V end was cut by 2 bases, the J end by 0 bases, with 10 bases between. The germline V gene has CDR1 SGHRS and CDR2 YFSETQ.

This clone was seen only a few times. The CDR3 sequence is CASSLEGLREYGYTF. The CDR3 DNA reads as TGCGCCAGCAGCTTGGAGGGCCTTAGGGAGTATGGCTACACCTTC. The V gene is TRBV5-1, the J gene TRBJ1-2; no firm D call. Trimming removed 0 bases from V and 5 bases from J, with 14 bases in between. Germline loops: CDR1 SGHRS, CDR2 YFSETQ. The CDR3 runs 15 residues. Variable domain in full (rest from reference TRBV5-1 and TRBJ1-2): KAGVTQTPRYLIKTRGQQVTLSCSPISGHRSVSWYQQTPGQGLQFLFEYFSETQRNKGNFPGRFSGRQFSNSRSEMNVSTLELGDSALYLCASSLEGLREYGYTFGSGTRLTVV.

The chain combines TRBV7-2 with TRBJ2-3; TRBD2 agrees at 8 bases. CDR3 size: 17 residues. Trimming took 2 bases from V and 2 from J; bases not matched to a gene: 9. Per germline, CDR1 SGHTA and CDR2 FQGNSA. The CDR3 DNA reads TGTGCCAGCAGCTTATACGGTCTAGCGGGCCTCACAGATACGCAGTATTTT. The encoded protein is CASSLYGLAGLTDTQYF.

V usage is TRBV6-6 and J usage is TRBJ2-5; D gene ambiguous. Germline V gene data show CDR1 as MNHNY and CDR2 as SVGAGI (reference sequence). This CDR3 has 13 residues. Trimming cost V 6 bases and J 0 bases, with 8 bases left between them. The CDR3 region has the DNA TGTGCCAGCAGGGCGGCGTACCAAGAGACCCAGTACTTC. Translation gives CASRAAYQETQYF.

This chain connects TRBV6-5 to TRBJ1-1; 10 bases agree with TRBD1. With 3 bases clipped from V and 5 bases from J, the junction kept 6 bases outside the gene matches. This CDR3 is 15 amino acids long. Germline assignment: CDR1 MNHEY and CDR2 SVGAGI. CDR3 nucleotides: TGTGCCAGCAGTTATCGACAGGGGGCTGGGACTGAAGCTTTCTTT. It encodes CASSYRQGAGTEAFF.

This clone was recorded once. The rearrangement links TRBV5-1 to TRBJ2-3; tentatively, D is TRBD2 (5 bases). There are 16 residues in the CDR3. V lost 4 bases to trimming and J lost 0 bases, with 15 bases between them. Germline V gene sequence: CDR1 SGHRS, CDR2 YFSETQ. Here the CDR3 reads CASSTEGRGSTDTQYF. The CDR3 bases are TGCGCCAGCAGCACCGAAGGACGGGGAAGCACAGATACGCAGTATTTT.

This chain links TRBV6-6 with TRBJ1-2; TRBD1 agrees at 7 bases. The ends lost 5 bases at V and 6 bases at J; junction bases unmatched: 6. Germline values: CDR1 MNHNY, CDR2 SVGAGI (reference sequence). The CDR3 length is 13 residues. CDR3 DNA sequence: TGTGCCAGCAGTACGACAGGGAGTAATGGCTACACCTTC. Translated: CASSTTGSNGYTF.

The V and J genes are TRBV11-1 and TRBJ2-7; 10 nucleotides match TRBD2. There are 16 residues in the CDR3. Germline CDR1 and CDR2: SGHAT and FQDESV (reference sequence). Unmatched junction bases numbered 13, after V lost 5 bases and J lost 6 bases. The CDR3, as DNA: TGTGCCAGCAGCGCCCGGGTGGGTAGCGGGAGGATCGAGCAGTACGTC. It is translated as CASSARVGSGRIEQYV.

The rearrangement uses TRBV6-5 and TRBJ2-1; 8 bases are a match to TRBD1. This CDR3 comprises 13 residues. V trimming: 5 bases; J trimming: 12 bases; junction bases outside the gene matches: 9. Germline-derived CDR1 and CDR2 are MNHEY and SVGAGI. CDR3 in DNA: TGTGCCAGCAGTGGACAGGGACGACGTGGGCAGTTCTTC. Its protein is CASSGQGRRGQFF.

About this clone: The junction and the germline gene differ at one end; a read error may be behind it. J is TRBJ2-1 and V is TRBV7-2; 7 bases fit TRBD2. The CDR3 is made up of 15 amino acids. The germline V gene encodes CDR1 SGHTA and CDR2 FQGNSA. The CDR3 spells CASGLTGGENNEQFF. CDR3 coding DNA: TGTGCCAGCGGCTTGACGGGGGGAGAGAACAATGAGCAGTTCTTC.

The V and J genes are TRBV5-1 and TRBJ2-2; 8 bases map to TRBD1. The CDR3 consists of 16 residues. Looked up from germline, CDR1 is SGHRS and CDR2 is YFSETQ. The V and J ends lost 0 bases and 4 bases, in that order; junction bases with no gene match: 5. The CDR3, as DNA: TGCGCCAGCAGCTTGGAGGTCAGGGGGCCCACCGGGGAGCTGTTTTTT. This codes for CASSLEVRGPTGELFF.